The present T cell receptor beta chain was sequenced within a study of T cells in localized non-small cell lung cancer. Germline loops: CDR1 MDHEN, CDR2 SYDVKM. This CDR3 is built from 13 residues. V lost 5 bases, J lost 1 base, and 6 bases lay in between. Using immunoSEQ multiplex PCR, the repertoire was profiled, and TCRdb retains in-frame clones only, with some absent. The data show 40,000 or so clones, approximately 83% seen once. General study points: A median around 57 of the top 100 tumor clones appeared in adjacent lung. Elevated blood T cell density was associated with longer overall survival.

To note about this clone: The antigen remains undetermined.

The chain employs TRBV28 and TRBJ1-3; no definite D call. The TCR comes from a man between 40 and 69 years old with stage I lung adenocarcinoma. Material: peripheral blood, obtained before any cancer treatment. The chain's CDR3 is CASSRYSGNTIYF. Here the CDR3 DNA reads TGTGCCAGCAGTCGGTATTCTGGAAACACCATATATTTT.